This is a list of T cell receptor beta chains from one sample in a study of T cells after yellow fever vaccination. Each CDR3 protein is one row after TCRdb ran MiXCR on the 5' RACE reads. The repertoire consists of 120,000 or so distinct CDR3 sequences, with about 8.8% occurring once and the leading ten covering less than 40%. The sequencing used CD8+ T cells sorted from PBMCs, collected on the day of the yellow fever booster vaccination. These receptor sequences come from a man in his late teens or twenties who received the YFV17D yellow fever vaccine. Both conserved end residues are trimmed from each CDR3. The D gene is left open where the match is weak.

CDR3 protein: ASRYLGEPGGYT
J gene: TRBJ1-2
D gene: NA
V gene: TRBV5-1

CDR3 protein: SARPPASVSYNEQF
J gene: TRBJ2-1
D gene: NA
V gene: TRBV20-1

CDR3 protein: ASSQDEGGFRAAKNIQY
J gene: TRBJ2-4
D gene: NA
V gene: TRBV4-1

CDR3 protein: ASSLGGGNGELF
J gene: TRBJ2-2
D gene: NA
V gene: TRBV11-2

CDR3 protein: ASSQEGAGANVLT
J gene: TRBJ2-6
D gene: NA
V gene: TRBV4-2

CDR3 protein: ASSRDRDTGELF
J gene: TRBJ2-2
D gene: TRBD1
V gene: TRBV5-4

CDR3 protein: ASSPFRPGTGDTGELF
J gene: TRBJ2-2
D gene: TRBD1
V gene: TRBV18

CDR3 protein: ASSQVAGFADTQY
J gene: TRBJ2-3
D gene: NA
V gene: TRBV3-1

CDR3 protein: ASSLKEWGNTEAF
J gene: TRBJ1-1
D gene: NA
V gene: TRBV5-6

CDR3 protein: ASSGFGGLLLATDTQY
J gene: TRBJ2-3
D gene: TRBD2
V gene: TRBV11-2

CDR3 protein: ASTSSGTQY
J gene: TRBJ2-3
D gene: NA
V gene: TRBV27

CDR3 protein: SARGRARVREQY
J gene: TRBJ2-7
D gene: NA
V gene: TRBV20-1

CDR3 protein: ASSLEQLETDSYEQY
J gene: TRBJ2-7
D gene: NA
V gene: TRBV7-2

CDR3 protein: ASSPRTLGGSQETQY
J gene: TRBJ2-5
D gene: TRBD1
V gene: TRBV28

CDR3 protein: ASRDRGDTEAF
J gene: TRBJ1-1
D gene: TRBD1
V gene: TRBV5-1

CDR3 protein: ASREGANTEAF
J gene: TRBJ1-1
D gene: TRBD1
V gene: TRBV7-3

CDR3 protein: ASSHSAAGGDFTGELF
J gene: TRBJ2-2
D gene: TRBD2
V gene: TRBV4-3

CDR3 protein: AWTPLSGLETQY
J gene: TRBJ2-5
D gene: NA
V gene: TRBV30

CDR3 protein: AIRTLADTQY
J gene: TRBJ2-3
D gene: NA
V gene: TRBV10-3

CDR3 protein: ASRPEGRKDIQY
J gene: TRBJ2-4
D gene: NA
V gene: TRBV28

CDR3 protein: SVVSGTEAF
J gene: TRBJ1-1
D gene: NA
V gene: TRBV29-1

CDR3 protein: ASSQDPGGYNEQF
J gene: TRBJ2-1
D gene: TRBD2
V gene: TRBV4-3

CDR3 protein: ASSLVGPDSPLH
J gene: TRBJ1-6
D gene: NA
V gene: TRBV7-6

CDR3 protein: ASSSFWRGGNEQF
J gene: TRBJ2-1
D gene: TRBD2
V gene: TRBV11-2

CDR3 protein: ASSFPGNTEAF
J gene: TRBJ1-1
D gene: NA
V gene: TRBV5-1

CDR3 protein: ASSLISSGGAKNIQY
J gene: TRBJ2-4
D gene: TRBD2
V gene: TRBV27

CDR3 protein: SVEGEGSFEAF
J gene: TRBJ1-1
D gene: NA
V gene: TRBV29-1

CDR3 protein: AISESLQPQH
J gene: TRBJ1-5
D gene: NA
V gene: TRBV10-3

CDR3 protein: ASSSVVSTEAF
J gene: TRBJ1-1
D gene: NA
V gene: TRBV7-9

CDR3 protein: SVEIEAGPNQPQH
J gene: TRBJ1-5
D gene: NA
V gene: TRBV29-1

CDR3 protein: SVEYRGGETQY
J gene: TRBJ2-5
D gene: NA
V gene: TRBV29-1

CDR3 protein: ASSVGGTNYGYT
J gene: TRBJ1-2
D gene: NA
V gene: TRBV4-2

CDR3 protein: ASSLASGQTNYGYT
J gene: TRBJ1-2
D gene: NA
V gene: TRBV28

CDR3 protein: ASSLRVLEGVNEKLF
J gene: TRBJ1-4
D gene: NA
V gene: TRBV5-5

CDR3 protein: ASRLGYNEQF
J gene: TRBJ2-1
D gene: NA
V gene: TRBV12-3/TRBV12-4

CDR3 protein: ASSPRGGPNQPQH
J gene: TRBJ1-5
D gene: NA
V gene: TRBV5-1

CDR3 protein: ASSPGFYGYT
J gene: TRBJ1-2
D gene: NA
V gene: TRBV5-1

CDR3 protein: ASRTARDRGGGTEAF
J gene: TRBJ1-1
D gene: TRBD1
V gene: TRBV27

CDR3 protein: ASSIRGSAPNTQY
J gene: TRBJ2-3
D gene: NA
V gene: TRBV12-3/TRBV12-4

CDR3 protein: ASSYEGTGMNTEAF
J gene: TRBJ1-1
D gene: NA
V gene: TRBV6-2/TRBV6-3

CDR3 protein: ASSTGGKEGYT
J gene: TRBJ1-2
D gene: TRBD1
V gene: TRBV6-5

CDR3 protein: ASSQGRRGLEDTQY
J gene: TRBJ2-3
D gene: TRBD1
V gene: TRBV4-3

CDR3 protein: ASSQEAYTDTQY
J gene: TRBJ2-3
D gene: NA
V gene: TRBV3-1